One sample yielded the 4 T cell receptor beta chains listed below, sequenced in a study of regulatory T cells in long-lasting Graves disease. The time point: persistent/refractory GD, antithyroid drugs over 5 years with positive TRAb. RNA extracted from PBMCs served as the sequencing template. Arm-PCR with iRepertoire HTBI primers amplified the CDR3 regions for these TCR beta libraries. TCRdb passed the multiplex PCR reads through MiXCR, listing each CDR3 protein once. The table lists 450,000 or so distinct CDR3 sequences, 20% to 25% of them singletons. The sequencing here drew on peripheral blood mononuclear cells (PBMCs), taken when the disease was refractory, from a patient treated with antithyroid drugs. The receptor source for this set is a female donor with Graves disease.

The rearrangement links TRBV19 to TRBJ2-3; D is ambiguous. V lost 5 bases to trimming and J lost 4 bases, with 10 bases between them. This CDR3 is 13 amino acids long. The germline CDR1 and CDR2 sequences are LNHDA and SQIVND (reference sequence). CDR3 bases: TGTGCCAGTAGTCTCCTAGTATCAGATACGCAGTATTTT. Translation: CASSLLVSDTQYF.

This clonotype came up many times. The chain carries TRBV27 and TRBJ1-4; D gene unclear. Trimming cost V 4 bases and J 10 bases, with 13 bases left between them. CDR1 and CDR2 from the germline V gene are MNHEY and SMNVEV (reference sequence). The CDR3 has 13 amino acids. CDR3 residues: CASSSQRVGKLFF. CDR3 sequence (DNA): TGTGCCAGCAGTTCCCAACGGGTTGGAAAACTGTTTTTT.

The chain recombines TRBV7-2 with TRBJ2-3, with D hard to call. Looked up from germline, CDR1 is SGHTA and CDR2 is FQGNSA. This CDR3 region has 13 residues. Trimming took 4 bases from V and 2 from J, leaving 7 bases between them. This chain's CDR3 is CASSSANTDTQYF. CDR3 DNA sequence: TGTGCCAGCAGCTCCGCCAACACAGATACGCAGTATTTT.

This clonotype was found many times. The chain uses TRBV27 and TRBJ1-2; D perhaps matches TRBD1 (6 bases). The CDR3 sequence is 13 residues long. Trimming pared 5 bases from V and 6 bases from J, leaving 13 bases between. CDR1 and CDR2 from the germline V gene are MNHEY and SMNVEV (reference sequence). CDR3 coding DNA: TGTGCCAGCAGTCCTCGCAGGGGCGATGGCTACACCTTC. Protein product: CASSPRRGDGYTF.